The 10 T cell receptor beta chains below come from one sample, sequenced in a study of blood T cell repertoires in COVID-19. Using immunoSEQ multiplex PCR, the repertoire was profiled, and TCRdb retains in-frame clones only, with some absent. The table records more than 150,000 clones, around four fifths of them present only once. Sequencing used peripheral blood. Every receptor here comes from a woman between 35 and 50 years old with acute or convalescent COVID-19.

The CDR3 DNA reads TGTGCCAGCAGCGTATGGGGAGGCGAGCAGTACTTC. Translation gives CASSVWGGEQYF. V and J are TRBV9 and TRBJ2-7; tentatively, D is TRBD2 (6 bases). CDR1 is SGDLS and CDR2 is YYNGEE in the germline V gene. The CDR3 spans 12 residues. V was cut by 1 base and J by 6 bases, with 8 bases left in between.

This clone came up once. The rearrangement links TRBV19 to TRBJ2-3; 9 nucleotides match TRBD2. Germline assignment: CDR1 LNHDA and CDR2 SQIVND (reference sequence). Unmatched junction bases numbered 13, after V lost 3 bases and J lost 3 bases. This CDR3 contains 18 residues. CDR3 sequence reads: CASSMGYRVAGETDTQYF. The CDR3 coding sequence is TGTGCCAGTAGTATGGGGTATAGAGTAGCGGGGGAGACAGATACGCAGTATTTT.

V gene TRBV19 combines with J gene TRBJ1-2; TRBD1 aligns across 7 bases. Germline-derived CDR1 and CDR2 are LNHDA and SQIVND (reference sequence). The CDR3 is 15 amino acids. The junction had 9 bases not matched to a gene; V was cut back by 3 bases and J by 5 bases. The CDR3 region is CASSIAHTGEYGYTF. CDR3 bases: TGTGCCAGTAGTATCGCCCACACAGGGGAGTATGGCTACACCTTC.

CDR3 DNA sequence: TGTGCCAGCAGTCGGGACAGGGCCTACGAGCAGTACTTC. Translating gives CASSRDRAYEQYF. This chain uses TRBV6-5 with TRBJ2-7, with 9 bases that match TRBD1. V was clipped by 5 bases and J by 2 bases; unmatched bases: 1. The CDR3 has 13 amino acids. Germline CDR1 reads MNHEY; CDR2 reads SVGAGI.

The chain recombines TRBV11-2 with TRBJ2-2; tentative D call: TRBD1 (6 bases). CDR1 is SGHAT and CDR2 is FQNNGV in the germline V gene. The ends were cut back, 7 bases at V and 5 bases at J, with 11 bases in the middle. The CDR3 has 13 amino acids. In DNA, the CDR3 is TGTGCCAGCATGACCGGGACAACCGGGGAGCTGTTTTTT. It codes for CASMTGTTGELFF.

V gene TRBV15 combines with J gene TRBJ2-3; 7 positions match TRBD1. Germline V gene sequence: CDR1 LNHNV, CDR2 YYDKDF (reference sequence). The CDR3 is 13 residues long. The CDR3 sequence: CDNDRVEGDTQYF. CDR3 bases: TGTGACAACGACAGGGTTGAGGGAGATACGCAGTATTTT.

This clone was seen just once. The V and J genes are TRBV21-1 and TRBJ2-1; TRBD2, the D gene given by the table, was not confirmed from the DNA. TRBV21-1 is marked as a pseudogene. The CDR3 sequence is 18 residues long. Here the CDR3 reads CAGPRTSGYSETYNEQFF. The CDR3 DNA sequence: TGTGCCGGCCCTCGGACTAGCGGATACTCGGAAACCTACAATGAGCAGTTCTTC.

CDR3 DNA: TGTGCCAGCAGCCTCGGGACTAATGTTGGGGAGCAGTTCTTC. This sequence encodes CASSLGTNVGEQFF. This sequence joins TRBV5-5 and TRBJ2-1; 7 bases are a match to TRBD2. V dropped 4 bases and J dropped 10; count of bases not matched to a gene: 11. This CDR3 contains 14 residues. Germline values: CDR1 SGHKS, CDR2 YYEKEE (reference sequence).

The V call is TRBV4-1, the J call TRBJ2-7; TRBD2 matches 9 bases. V shed 4 bases and J 5 bases; nucleotides not matched to a gene: 9. The CDR3 contains 15 residues. Germline values: CDR1 MGHRA, CDR2 YSYEKL. The CDR3 protein is CASSLNSGSRNEQYF. DNA of the CDR3: TGCGCCAGCAGCCTTAATAGCGGGAGTCGGAACGAGCAGTACTTC.

The chain combines TRBV7-8 with TRBJ1-4, with 9 bases that match TRBD1. The CDR3 sequence is 14 residues long. V lost 8 bases and J lost 6; bases outside the gene matches: 7. Germline V CDR1 and CDR2: SGHVS, FQNEAQ. CDR3 amino acids: CASAVGQGYEKLFF. The DNA for the CDR3 is TGTGCCAGCGCGGTGGGACAGGGATATGAAAAACTGTTTTTT.